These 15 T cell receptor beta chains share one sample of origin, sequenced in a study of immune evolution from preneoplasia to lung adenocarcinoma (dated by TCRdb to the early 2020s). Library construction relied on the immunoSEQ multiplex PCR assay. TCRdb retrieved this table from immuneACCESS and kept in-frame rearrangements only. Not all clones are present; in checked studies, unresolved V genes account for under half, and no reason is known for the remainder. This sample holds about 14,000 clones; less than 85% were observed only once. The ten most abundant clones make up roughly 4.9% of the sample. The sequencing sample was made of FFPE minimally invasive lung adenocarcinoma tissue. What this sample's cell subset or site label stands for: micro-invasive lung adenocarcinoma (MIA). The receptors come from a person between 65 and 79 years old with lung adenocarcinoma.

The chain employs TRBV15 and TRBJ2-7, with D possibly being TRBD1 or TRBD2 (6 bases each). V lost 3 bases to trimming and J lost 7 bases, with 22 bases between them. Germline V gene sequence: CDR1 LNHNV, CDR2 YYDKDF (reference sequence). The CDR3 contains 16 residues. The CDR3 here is CATSRSRGGLRSEQYF. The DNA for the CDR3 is TGTGCCACCAGCAGGAGTCGAGGGGGGCTAAGAAGTGAGCAGTACTTC.

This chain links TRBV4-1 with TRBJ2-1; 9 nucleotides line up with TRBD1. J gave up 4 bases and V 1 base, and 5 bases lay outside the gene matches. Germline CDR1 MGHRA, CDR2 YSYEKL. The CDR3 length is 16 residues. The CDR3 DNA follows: TGCGCCAGCAGCCAAGTTCCGGGACAGGGTTACAATGAGCAGTTCTTC. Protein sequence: CASSQVPGQGYNEQFF.

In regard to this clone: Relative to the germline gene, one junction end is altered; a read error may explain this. The CDR3 here is CAWILRDRAYEQYF. The CDR3 DNA follows: TGTGCCTGGATTCTCCGGGACAGAGCCTACGAGCAGTACTTT. The V call is TRBV30, the J call TRBJ2-7, with TRBD1 identical over 7 bases. CDR3 length equals 14 residues. Germline loops: CDR1 GTSNPN, CDR2 SVGIG (reference sequence).

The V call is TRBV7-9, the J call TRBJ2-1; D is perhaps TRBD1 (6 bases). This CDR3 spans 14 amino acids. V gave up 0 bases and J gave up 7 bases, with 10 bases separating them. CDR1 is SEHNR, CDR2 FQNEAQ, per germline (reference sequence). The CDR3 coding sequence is TGTGCCAGCAGCTTAGCGGGGGCGCGGAATGAGCAGTTCTTC. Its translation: CASSLAGARNEQFF.

CDR3 loop: CATSRDSVSATEQYF. As DNA, the CDR3 is TGTGCCACCAGCAGAGATAGCGTCTCCGCTACGGAGCAGTACTTC. The chain links TRBV15 to TRBJ2-7, with D possibly TRBD2 on 5 matching bases. V lost 0 bases, J lost 7 bases, and 16 bases lay in between. Germline V lookup: CDR1 LNHNV, CDR2 YYDKDF (reference sequence). CDR3 length: 15 amino acids.

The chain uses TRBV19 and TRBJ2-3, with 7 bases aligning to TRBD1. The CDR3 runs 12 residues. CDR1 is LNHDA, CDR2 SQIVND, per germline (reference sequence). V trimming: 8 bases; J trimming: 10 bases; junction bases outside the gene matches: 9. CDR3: CASGLRQGSQYF. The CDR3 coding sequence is TGTGCCAGTGGCCTGAGACAGGGATCGCAGTATTTT.

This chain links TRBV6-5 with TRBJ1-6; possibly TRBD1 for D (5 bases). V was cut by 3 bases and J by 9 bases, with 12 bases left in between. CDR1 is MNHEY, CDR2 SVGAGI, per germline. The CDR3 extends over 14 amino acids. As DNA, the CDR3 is TGTGCCAGCAGTTATCCGGGACGGTCTTCACCCCTCCACTTT. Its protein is CASSYPGRSSPLHF.

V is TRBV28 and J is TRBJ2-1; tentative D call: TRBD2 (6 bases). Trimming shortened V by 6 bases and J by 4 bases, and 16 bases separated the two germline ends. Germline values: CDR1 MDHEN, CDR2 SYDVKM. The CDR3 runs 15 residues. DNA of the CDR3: TGTGCCAGCAGGATGGAGGGGACGGATTACAATGAGCAGTTCTTC. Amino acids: CASRMEGTDYNEQFF.

CDR3 DNA sequence: TGTGCCAGCAGCCAAGATGGGGTTCAGCCCCAGCATTTT. As protein: CASSQDGVQPQHF. V usage is TRBV14 and J usage is TRBJ1-5; D is unresolved. CDR1 and CDR2 from the germline V gene are SGHDN and FVKESK. V gave up 0 bases and J gave up 6 bases, with 6 bases separating them. CDR3 length: 13 residues.

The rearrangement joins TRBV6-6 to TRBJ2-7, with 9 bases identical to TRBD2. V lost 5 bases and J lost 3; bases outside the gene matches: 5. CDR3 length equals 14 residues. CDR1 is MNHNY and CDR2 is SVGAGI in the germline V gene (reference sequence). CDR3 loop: CASSDLLAGYEQYF. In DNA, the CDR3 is TGTGCCAGCAGTGACTTACTAGCGGGCTACGAGCAGTACTTC.

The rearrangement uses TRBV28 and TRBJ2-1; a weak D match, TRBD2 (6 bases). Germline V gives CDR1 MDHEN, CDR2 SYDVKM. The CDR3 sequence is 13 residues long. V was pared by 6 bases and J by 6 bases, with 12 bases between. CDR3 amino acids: CASRSGPRNEQFF. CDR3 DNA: TGTGCCAGCAGGAGCGGGCCCCGCAATGAGCAGTTCTTC.

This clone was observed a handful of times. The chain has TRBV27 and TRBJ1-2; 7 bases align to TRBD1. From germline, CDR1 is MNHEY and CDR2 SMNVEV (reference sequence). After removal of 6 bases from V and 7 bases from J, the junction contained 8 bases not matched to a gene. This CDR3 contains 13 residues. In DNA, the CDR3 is TGTGCCAGCAGGCGACAGGGAGGAGCTGGCTACACCTTC. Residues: CASRRQGGAGYTF.

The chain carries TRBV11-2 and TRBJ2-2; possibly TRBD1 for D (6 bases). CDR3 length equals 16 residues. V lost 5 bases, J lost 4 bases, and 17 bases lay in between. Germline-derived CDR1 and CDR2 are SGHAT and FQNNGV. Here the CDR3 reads CASSPGVSTGTGELFF. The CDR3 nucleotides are TGTGCCAGCAGCCCAGGGGTCTCGACGGGCACCGGGGAGCTGTTTTTT. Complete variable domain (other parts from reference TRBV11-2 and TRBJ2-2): EAGVAQSPRYKIIEKRQSVAFWCNPISGHATLYWYQQILGQGPKLLIQFQNNGVVDDSQLPKDRFSAERLKGVDSTLKIQPAKLEDSAVYLCASSPGVSTGTGELFFGEGSRLTVL.

The CDR3 region is CASSLDGGSNEKLFF. DNA of the CDR3: TGTGCCAGCAGCTTGGATGGGGGATCTAATGAAAAACTGTTTTTT. The chain links TRBV5-6 to TRBJ1-4; D is perhaps TRBD1 (5 bases). The CDR3 is 15 residues long. Germline-derived CDR1 and CDR2 are SGHDT and YYEEEE. The germline V and J ends were trimmed by 0 bases and 3 bases, with 9 bases remaining between them.

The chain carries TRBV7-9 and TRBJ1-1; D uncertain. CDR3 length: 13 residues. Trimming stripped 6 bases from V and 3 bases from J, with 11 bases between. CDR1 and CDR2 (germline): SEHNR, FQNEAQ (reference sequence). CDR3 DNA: TGTGCCAGCAGGGCGACTGTTGACACTGAAGCTTTCTTT. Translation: CASRATVDTEAFF.